The TCR beta chain described here comes from a study of blood T cell repertoires in COVID-19. The wider study: Collection of acute and convalescent COVID-19 samples took place in the United States, Italy and Spain. Sample material is recorded as cDNA or gDNA derived from T cells, B-cell-depleted T cells, or PBMCs.

The CDR3 is made up of 14 amino acids. Trimming took 2 bases from V and 6 from J; bases not matched to a gene: 1. Germline V gene sequence: CDR1 SGHNT, CDR2 YYREEE (reference sequence). Per the original methods: Reference gene primers were amplified, and this amplification served to estimate nucleated cell counts. TCRdb's copy holds only in-frame clones and misses some; the assay was immunoSEQ multiplex PCR. Clone size and V and J calls were adopted from that table, with D and trimming inferred from the DNA. Of 180,000 or so clones listed, almost 85% are singletons. The sample was peripheral blood. The receptor was isolated from a man in his forties or fifties who had recovered from COVID-19. This chain joins TRBV5-4 and TRBJ2-1; 11 nucleotides agree with TRBD2. CDR3 residues: CASSFTSGSNEQFF. The CDR3 DNA is TGTGCCAGCAGCTTCACTAGCGGGAGCAATGAGCAGTTCTTC.